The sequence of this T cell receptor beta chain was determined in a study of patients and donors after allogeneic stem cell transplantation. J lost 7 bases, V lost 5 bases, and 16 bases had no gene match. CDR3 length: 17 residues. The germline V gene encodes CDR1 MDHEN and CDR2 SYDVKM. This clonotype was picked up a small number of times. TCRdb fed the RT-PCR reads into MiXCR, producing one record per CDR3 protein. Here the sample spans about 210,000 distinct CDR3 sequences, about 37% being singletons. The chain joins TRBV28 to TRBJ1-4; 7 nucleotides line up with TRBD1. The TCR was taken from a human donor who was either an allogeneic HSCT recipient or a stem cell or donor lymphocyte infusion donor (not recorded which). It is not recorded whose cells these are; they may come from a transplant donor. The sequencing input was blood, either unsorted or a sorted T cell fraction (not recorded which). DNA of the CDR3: TGTGCCAGCAGTCAGAGGGGAAGGGGGCGACCCGGTGAAAAACTGTTTTTT. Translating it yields CASSQRGRGRPGEKLFF.